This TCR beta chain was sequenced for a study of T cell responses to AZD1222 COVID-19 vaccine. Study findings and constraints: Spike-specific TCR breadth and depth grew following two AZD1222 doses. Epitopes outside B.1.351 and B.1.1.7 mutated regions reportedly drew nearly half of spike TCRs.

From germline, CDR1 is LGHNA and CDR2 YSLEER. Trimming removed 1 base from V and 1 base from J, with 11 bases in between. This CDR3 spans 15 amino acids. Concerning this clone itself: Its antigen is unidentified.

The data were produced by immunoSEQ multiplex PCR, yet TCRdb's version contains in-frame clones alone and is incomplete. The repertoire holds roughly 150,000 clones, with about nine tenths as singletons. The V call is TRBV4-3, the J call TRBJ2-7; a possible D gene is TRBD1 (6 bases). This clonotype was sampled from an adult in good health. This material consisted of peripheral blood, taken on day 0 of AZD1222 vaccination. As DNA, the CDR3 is TGCGCCAGCAGCCAAGGCTGGACAGCGTCCTACGAGCAGTACTTC. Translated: CASSQGWTASYEQYF.